This T cell receptor beta chain originates from a study of cytomegalovirus exposure and HLA in healthy donors. This clone was counted only a few times. Assay used: immunoSEQ multiplex PCR; TCRdb lists only in-frame clones, some missing. The table records about 160,000 clones, around 85% of them present only once. Germline CDR1 is GTSNPN and CDR2 is SVGIG (reference sequence). Trimming shortened V by 5 bases and J by 4 bases, and 14 bases separated the two germline ends. The CDR3 runs 13 residues. The sequence derives from a man in his thirties or forties in good health and CMV-seropositive. J is TRBJ1-2 and V is TRBV30; tentatively, D is TRBD1 (6 bases). Sequences were obtained from PBMCs. The CDR3 coding sequence is TGTGCCTGGCCTGACAGGCTCCCCTATGGCTACACCTTC. Translated, it gives CAWPDRLPYGYTF.